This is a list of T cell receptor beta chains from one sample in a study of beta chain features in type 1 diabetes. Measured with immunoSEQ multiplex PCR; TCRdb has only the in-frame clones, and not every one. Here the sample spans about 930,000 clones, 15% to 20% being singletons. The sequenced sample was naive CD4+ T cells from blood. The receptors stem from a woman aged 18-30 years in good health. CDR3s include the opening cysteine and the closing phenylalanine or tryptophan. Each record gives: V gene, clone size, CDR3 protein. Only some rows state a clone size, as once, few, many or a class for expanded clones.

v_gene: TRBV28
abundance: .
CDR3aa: CASRKGSNEQFF

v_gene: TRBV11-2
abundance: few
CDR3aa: CASSSGLRNTIYF

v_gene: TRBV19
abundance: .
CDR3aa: CASSGTGTQGRYEQYF

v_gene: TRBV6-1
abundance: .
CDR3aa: CASSEVVGRSTKNIQYF

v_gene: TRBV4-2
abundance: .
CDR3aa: CASSQDWDRTHEQYF

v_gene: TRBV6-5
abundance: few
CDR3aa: CASSLDGTGELFF

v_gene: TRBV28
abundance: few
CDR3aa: CASSTRDRSIGEQFF

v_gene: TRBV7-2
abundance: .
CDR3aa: CASTLQGSMSTFF

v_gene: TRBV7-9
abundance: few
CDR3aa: CASSWFSGGVGNEQFF

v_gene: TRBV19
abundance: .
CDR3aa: CASTHGRGGNEQFF

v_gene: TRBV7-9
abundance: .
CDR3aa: CASSLAGGPYEQYF

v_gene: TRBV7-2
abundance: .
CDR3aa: CASSREGGYEQYF

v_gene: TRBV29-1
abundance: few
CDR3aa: CSAIDYTYEQYF

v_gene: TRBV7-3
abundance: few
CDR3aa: CASSLTTSGRYEQYF

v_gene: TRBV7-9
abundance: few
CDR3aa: CASCPLAGASGTQYF

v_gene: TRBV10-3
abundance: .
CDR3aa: CATRDSVNTEAFF

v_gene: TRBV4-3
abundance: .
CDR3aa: CASSQEASGTAWDTQYF

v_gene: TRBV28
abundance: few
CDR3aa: CASSFELSGQPQHF

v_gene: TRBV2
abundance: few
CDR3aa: CASSFGETQYF

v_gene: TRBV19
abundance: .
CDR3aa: CASSKREDGATDTQYF

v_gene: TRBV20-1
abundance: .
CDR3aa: CSAVRTSFRFF

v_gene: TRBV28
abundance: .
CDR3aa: CASSPFFAEAGAVGELFF

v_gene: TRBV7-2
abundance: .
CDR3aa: CASSPRDRGPRPQHF

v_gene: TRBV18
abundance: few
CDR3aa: CASSPIGDTQYF

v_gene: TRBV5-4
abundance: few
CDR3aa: CASSSTGTGSHEQYF

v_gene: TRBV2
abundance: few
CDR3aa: CATGTEQETQYF

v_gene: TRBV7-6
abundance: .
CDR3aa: CASSLAIGETQYF

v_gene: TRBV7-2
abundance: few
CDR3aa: CASSSGTGVYYGYTF

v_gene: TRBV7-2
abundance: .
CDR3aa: CASSKSAGEQYF

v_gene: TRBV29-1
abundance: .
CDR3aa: CSVGRGPKWETQYF

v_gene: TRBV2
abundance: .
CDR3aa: CASSGRATETGELFF

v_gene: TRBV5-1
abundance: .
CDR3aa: CASSLEFDRPGGYTF

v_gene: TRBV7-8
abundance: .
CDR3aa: CASSPTRPPAPNQPQHF

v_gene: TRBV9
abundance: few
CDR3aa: CASSVASRPPRDYGYTF

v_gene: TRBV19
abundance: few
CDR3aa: CASSIGVNTDTQYF

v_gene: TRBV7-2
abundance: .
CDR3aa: CASSSAERWGYTF

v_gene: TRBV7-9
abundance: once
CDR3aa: CASSLWTSGASDTQYF

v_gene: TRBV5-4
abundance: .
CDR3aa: CASSQIGRERNIQYF

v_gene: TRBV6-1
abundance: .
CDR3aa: CASSESTAKRAFF

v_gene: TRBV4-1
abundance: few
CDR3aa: CASSQHSTYEQYF

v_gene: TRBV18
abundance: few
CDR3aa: CASSNSQEDEQFF

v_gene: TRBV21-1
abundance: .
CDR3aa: CASRSGQGYNEQFF

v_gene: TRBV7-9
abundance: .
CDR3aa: CASSLSNQPQHF

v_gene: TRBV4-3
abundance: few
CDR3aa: CASSQLDRVAGELFF

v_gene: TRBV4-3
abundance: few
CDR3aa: CASSQDRGNYGYTF

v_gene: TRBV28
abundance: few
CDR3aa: CASSFGQTHSNQPQHF

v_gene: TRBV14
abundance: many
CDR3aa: CASSQGRETQYF

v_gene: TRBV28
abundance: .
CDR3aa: CASGGRTEQYF

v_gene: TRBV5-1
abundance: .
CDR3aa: CASSFGQGNQPQHF

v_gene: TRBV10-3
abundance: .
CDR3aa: CAISVGGNLVGEQYF

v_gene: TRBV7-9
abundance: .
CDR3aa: CASSFDGNTIYF

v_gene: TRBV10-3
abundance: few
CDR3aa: CAISEDRASGYGYTF

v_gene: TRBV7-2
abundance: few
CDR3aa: CASSSRTLITTGELFF

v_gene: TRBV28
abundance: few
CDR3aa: CASSPVGVAGPSGANVLTF

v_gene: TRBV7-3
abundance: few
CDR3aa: CASRGTGISGANVLTF

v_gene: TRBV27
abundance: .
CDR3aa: CASRSQTGGTWNEQFF

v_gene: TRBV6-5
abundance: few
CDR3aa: CASSSVPQRGKYEQYF

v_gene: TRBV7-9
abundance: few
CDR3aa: CASSPSPTGELFF